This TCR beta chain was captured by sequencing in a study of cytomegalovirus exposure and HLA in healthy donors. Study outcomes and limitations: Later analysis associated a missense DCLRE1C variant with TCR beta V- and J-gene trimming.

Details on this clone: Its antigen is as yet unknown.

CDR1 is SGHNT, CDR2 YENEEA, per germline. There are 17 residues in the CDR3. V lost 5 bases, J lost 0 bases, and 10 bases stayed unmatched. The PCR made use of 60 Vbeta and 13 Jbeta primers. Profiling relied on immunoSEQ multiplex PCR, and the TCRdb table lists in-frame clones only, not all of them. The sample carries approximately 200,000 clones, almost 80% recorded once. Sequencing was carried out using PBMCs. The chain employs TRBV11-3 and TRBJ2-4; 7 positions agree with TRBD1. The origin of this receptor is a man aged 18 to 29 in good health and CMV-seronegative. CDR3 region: CASSLGDRVVAKNIQYF. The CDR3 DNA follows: TGTGCCAGCAGCCTCGGCGACAGGGTCGTAGCCAAAAACATTCAGTACTTC.